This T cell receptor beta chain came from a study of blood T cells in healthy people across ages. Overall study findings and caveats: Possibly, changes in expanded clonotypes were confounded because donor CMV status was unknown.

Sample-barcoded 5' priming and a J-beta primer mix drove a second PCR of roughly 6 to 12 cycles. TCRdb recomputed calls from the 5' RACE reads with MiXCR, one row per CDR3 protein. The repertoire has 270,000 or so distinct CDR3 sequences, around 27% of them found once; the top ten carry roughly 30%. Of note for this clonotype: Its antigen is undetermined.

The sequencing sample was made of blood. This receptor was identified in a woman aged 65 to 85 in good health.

Here the CDR3 DNA reads TGTGCCAGCTCACCAGGACTAGCGGGAGGGCCCAATGAGCAGTTCTTC. Its protein is CASSPGLAGGPNEQFF. The chain has TRBV18 and TRBJ2-1, with TRBD2 matching 15 bases. Germline V lookup: CDR1 KGHSH, CDR2 LQKENI. J lost 6 bases, V lost 2 bases, and 2 bases had no gene match. CDR3 length equals 16 residues.